Listed here are 24 T cell receptor beta chains from one sample, sequenced in a study of T-cell memory formation after mild COVID-19. TCRdb called the 5' RACE reads again in MiXCR, with one record for every CDR3 protein. This table has about 130,000 distinct CDR3 sequences, about 18% appearing once. Sample: PBMCs or a T cell subset sorted from them (not recorded which). These receptors all stem from a man aged 18 to 35 who had mild COVID-19 (a few samples of this study predate the infection). Cell type and time point are not known.

J is TRBJ2-3 and V is TRBV12-3 or TRBV12-4; D not resolved. The ends were cut back, 7 bases at V and 1 base at J, with 12 bases in the middle. The CDR3 loop spans 14 amino acids. Written as DNA, the CDR3 is TGTGCCAGCACCCGCCGGGTGGGCACAGATACGCAGTATTTT. This encodes CASTRRVGTDTQYF.

This chain links TRBV5-1 with TRBJ2-3; 8 bases agree with TRBD2. CDR1 is SGHRS, CDR2 YFSETQ, per germline. Trimming removed 1 base from V and 6 bases from J; junction bases left unmatched: 13. The CDR3 is 17 amino acids. CDR3 sequence: CASSLSPSGRVPDTQYF. The CDR3 DNA reads TGCGCCAGCAGCTTGTCGCCTAGCGGGCGTGTACCGGATACGCAGTATTTT.

The chain links TRBV21-1 to TRBJ2-3; the table's TRBD2 call for D was not verified on the DNA. TRBV21-1 is annotated as a pseudogene. The CDR3 totals 18 residues. CDR3: CASSKESISGGNTDTQYF. CDR3 nucleotide sequence: TGTGCCAGCAGCAAAGAGTCGATTAGCGGGGGGAACACAGATACGCAGTATTTT.

The rearrangement links TRBV7-3 to TRBJ2-5, with a possible D match to TRBD2 (5 bases). The CDR3 spans 13 residues. Per germline, CDR1 SGHTA and CDR2 FQGTGA. Trimming removed 5 bases from V and 3 bases from J, with 10 bases in between. As DNA, the CDR3 is TGTGCCAGCAGCCGAGGGTGGGAAGAGACCCAGTACTTC. As protein: CASSRGWEETQYF.

DNA for the CDR3: TGTGCCAGCGTCCACCCCCAGGGGGTAGGGGATGAGCAGTTCTTC. Encoded protein: CASVHPQGVGDEQFF. The gene calls are TRBV6-2 or TRBV6-3 and TRBJ2-1; 7 bases agree with TRBD1. With V trimmed by 8 bases and J by 8 bases, 15 bases remained unmatched. The CDR3 consists of 15 residues. Germline V gene data show CDR1 as MNHEY and CDR2 as SVGEGT.

A few counts support this clonotype. The chain is built from TRBV20-1 and TRBJ2-2; 8 bases align to TRBD1. Germline loops: CDR1 DFQATT, CDR2 SNEGSKA (reference sequence). CDR3 length equals 17 residues. V lost 5 bases to trimming and J lost 1 base; unmatched junction nucleotides: 12. The CDR3 nucleotides are TGCAGTGCTCGTACTGCAGGGGGCGATAAGAACACCGGGGAGCTGTTTTTT. This codes for CSARTAGGDKNTGELFF.

The rearrangement joins TRBV7-9 to TRBJ1-1; unclear D gene. There are 13 residues in the CDR3. Looked up from germline, CDR1 is SEHNR and CDR2 is FQNEAQ (reference sequence). The V gene lost 5 bases and the J gene lost 11 bases, with 18 bases spanning the gap. CDR3 nucleotides: TGTGCCAGCAGCCCCACGACGGGCCCTTTGGCTTTCTTT. This codes for CASSPTTGPLAFF. Filled out from reference TRBV7-9 and TRBJ1-1, the complete variable domain reads DTGVSQNPRHKITKRGQNVTFRCDPISEHNRLYWYRQTLGQGPEFLTYFQNEAQLEKSRLLSDRFSAERPKGSFSTLEIQRTEQGDSAMYLCASSPTTGPLAFFGQGTRLTVV.

This clonotype has more than one count but fewer than ten. The CDR3 region has the DNA TGTGCCAGCACCAACGGGGACACTGAAGCTTTCTTT. This gives the protein CASTNGDTEAFF. The chain couples TRBV6-5 to TRBJ1-1; D remains ambiguous. The germline CDR1 and CDR2 sequences are MNHEY and SVGAGI. V gave up 7 bases and J gave up 3 bases, with 9 bases separating them. This CDR3 comprises 12 residues.

This chain links TRBV15 with TRBJ2-3, with 8 nucleotides matching TRBD2. Trimming at V came to 1 base and at J to 3 bases, leaving 3 bases not matched to a gene. This CDR3 spans 15 amino acids. The germline V gene has CDR1 LNHNV and CDR2 YYDKDF (reference sequence). CDR3 amino acids: CATSRVAGGTDTQYF. CDR3 coding DNA: TGTGCCACCAGCAGAGTGGCGGGGGGTACAGATACGCAGTATTTT. Supplemented by reference TRBV15 and TRBJ2-3, the full variable domain reads DAMVIQNPRYQVTQFGKPVTLSCSQTLNHNVMYWYQQKSSQAPKLLFHYYDKDFNNEADTPDNFQSRRPNTSFCFLDIRSPGLGDTAMYLCATSRVAGGTDTQYFGPGTRLTVL.

At least ten counts were recorded for this clonotype. The genes are TRBV18 and TRBJ2-5, with D maybe TRBD1 (6 bases). There are 14 residues in the CDR3. Germline CDR1 and CDR2: KGHSH and LQKENI. V lost 3 bases to trimming and J lost 4 bases, with 12 bases between them. CDR3 DNA: TGTGCCAGCTCACCGGGGGCAGGGAGAGAGACCCAGTACTTC. This gives the protein CASSPGAGRETQYF.

This chain links TRBV4-1 with TRBJ1-1; possibly TRBD1 for D (5 bases). CDR3 size: 18 residues. Germline values: CDR1 MGHRA, CDR2 YSYEKL. Deletions cut 1 base from V and 5 bases from J, with 23 bases between. The CDR3 DNA follows: TGCGCCAGCAGCCAAGTCGGTGGCCCGGGAGGGGTAGGGACTGAAGCTTTCTTT. Translating it yields CASSQVGGPGGVGTEAFF.

V is TRBV2 and J is TRBJ2-5, with 11 bases lining up with TRBD2. Per germline, CDR1 SNHLY and CDR2 FYNNEI. The CDR3 covers 17 residues. Losses at the gene ends were 1 base for V and 5 bases for J; bases not matched to a gene: 9. This CDR3 reads CASSEEGSGGALETQYF. The DNA of the CDR3 is TGTGCCAGCAGTGAAGAAGGTAGCGGGGGGGCCTTGGAGACCCAGTACTTC.

The chain's CDR3 is CASRRQGAYEQYF. As DNA, the CDR3 is TGTGCCAGCAGACGACAGGGGGCCTACGAGCAGTACTTC. V usage is TRBV27 and J usage is TRBJ2-7; the match to TRBD1 covers 9 bases. Germline assignment: CDR1 MNHEY and CDR2 SMNVEV (reference sequence). V lost 6 bases, J lost 2 bases, and 2 bases stayed unmatched. This CDR3 contains 13 residues.

This rearrangement joins TRBV6-5 to TRBJ2-3, with D perhaps matching TRBD1 or TRBD2 (6 bases each). This CDR3 has 15 amino acids. The germline gives CDR1 MNHEY, CDR2 SVGAGI. V gave up 7 bases and J gave up 2 bases, with 16 bases separating them. CDR3: CASTPRGDPTDTQYF. The CDR3 DNA follows: TGTGCCAGCACGCCAAGGGGGGATCCCACAGATACGCAGTATTTT.

The rearrangement joins TRBV4-2 to TRBJ2-3; tentatively, D is TRBD2 (5 bases). The ends were cut back, 4 bases at V and 5 bases at J, with 16 bases in the middle. The germline gives CDR1 LGHNA, CDR2 YNFKEQ. The CDR3 loop spans 15 amino acids. The chain's CDR3 is CASSLPRGVGDTQYF. The CDR3 DNA is TGTGCCAGCAGCCTTCCCCGGGGAGTGGGAGATACGCAGTATTTT.

Many counts were recorded for this clonotype. V is TRBV29-1 and J is TRBJ2-5; the D gene is possibly TRBD2 (5 bases). Germline CDR1 SQVTM, CDR2 ANQGSEA. Trimming took off 7 bases at V and 4 bases at J, with 13 bases between the two ends. This CDR3 spans 12 amino acids. The CDR3 nucleotides read TGCAGCGGGCTCCGGGGTGGAGAGACCCAGTACTTC. Its protein is CSGLRGGETQYF.

This clonotype was found a few times. The J gene is TRBJ2-3, the V gene TRBV24-1, with D perhaps being TRBD1 or TRBD2 (5 bases each). V dropped 5 bases and J dropped 4 bases, with 21 bases sitting between them. Germline V gene data show CDR1 as KGHDR and CDR2 as SFDVKD. The CDR3 length is 17 residues. The CDR3 DNA sequence: TGTGCCACCAGTGCCCCTCCAGGGAGAGGGGTCTCAGATACGCAGTATTTT. Its translation is CATSAPPGRGVSDTQYF.

This clonotype appeared many times. The CDR3 coding sequence is TGTGCCAGTGGAGGGGGGCTGGGCATTCAGTACTTC. Protein sequence: CASGGGLGIQYF. This chain joins TRBV19 and TRBJ2-4; D could derive from TRBD1 or TRBD2 (6 bases each). Trimming took off 8 bases at V and 9 bases at J, with 14 bases between the two ends. Germline CDR1 is LNHDA and CDR2 is SQIVND (reference sequence). The CDR3 extends over 12 amino acids.

This clonotype was counted a few times. The chain employs TRBV28 and TRBJ2-3; D gene unclear. Germline CDR1 reads MDHEN; CDR2 reads SYDVKM. The V end lost 5 bases, the J end lost 6 bases, and 9 bases lay between the germline ends. The CDR3 spans 12 residues. CDR3 sequence (DNA): TGTGCCAGCAGTGACCGGTTGGATACGCAGTATTTT. Translated: CASSDRLDTQYF.

This clonotype has a handful of counts. This chain connects TRBV4-3 to TRBJ2-1, with TRBD2 as a possible D gene (6 bases). There are 17 residues in the CDR3. Deletions cut 4 bases from V and 3 bases from J, with 19 bases between. CDR1 is LGHNA and CDR2 is YSLEER in the germline V gene. CDR3 in DNA: TGCGCCAGCAGCCCCACTATGGCGCGGGGAGTCTACAATGAGCAGTTCTTC. Translation: CASSPTMARGVYNEQFF.

The chain joins TRBV29-1 to TRBJ2-3, with 12 bases aligning to TRBD2. The CDR3 has 15 residues. Germline values: CDR1 SQVTM, CDR2 ANQGSEA. The junction had 7 bases not matched to a gene; V was cut back by 5 bases and J by 4 bases. This chain's CDR3 is CSVRLAGGPPDTQYF. In nucleotides, the CDR3 is TGCAGCGTTAGGCTAGCGGGGGGGCCCCCAGATACGCAGTATTTT.

In its sample, this clonotype was seen a few times. The CDR3 nucleotides are TGTGCCAGCACCTTGTATGGTCAGCCCCAGCATTTT. Protein sequence: CASTLYGQPQHF. V usage is TRBV6-6 and J usage is TRBJ1-5; D not resolved. The length of the CDR3 is 12 residues. V lost 7 bases and J 6 bases, leaving 10 bases between the germline ends. CDR1 and CDR2 from the germline V gene are MNHNY and SVGAGI (reference sequence).

This clonotype has just a few counts. The chain links TRBV5-1 to TRBJ2-7, with a weak D call TRBD2 (6 bases). CDR1 SGHRS and CDR2 YFSETQ come from the germline V gene. V was pared by 0 bases and J by 4 bases, with 14 bases between. This CDR3 spans 15 amino acids. The CDR3 protein is CASSLVGDSSYEQYF. The CDR3, as DNA: TGCGCCAGCAGCTTGGTCGGGGACTCGTCTTACGAGCAGTACTTC.

This clonotype was found many times. The chain uses TRBV4-3 and TRBJ2-2; D is undetermined. V lost 1 base to trimming and J lost 9 bases, with 18 bases between them. Germline CDR1 is LGHNA and CDR2 is YSLEER. This CDR3 has 16 amino acids. CDR3 sequence reads: CASSQAGSRAPRELFF. The DNA of the CDR3 is TGCGCCAGCAGCCAAGCGGGCAGTCGGGCACCCAGGGAGCTGTTTTTT.